The sequence of this T cell receptor beta chain was determined in a study of CD8+ T cells in alopecia areata. Study at large: A regimen of oral tofacitinib, 5 to 10 mg twice daily, was given to treated patients. Findings of the study overall: Tofacitinib produced a significant decrease in scalp clonality and in expanded CD8+ clones among the top 100.

The germline V gene has CDR1 SGDLS and CDR2 YYNGEE. CDR3 length equals 16 residues. Losses at the gene ends were 3 bases for V and 1 base for J; bases not matched to a gene: 3. In each case, RNA was isolated and then reverse transcribed into cDNA as the sequencing template. Produced via immunoSEQ multiplex PCR; TCRdb's table is partial and in-frame only. In the table there are just under 65,000 clones, 35% to 55% of which are singletons. Treatment defined: oral pan-JAK inhibitor, 5-10 mg twice daily. Regarding this clone: Its antigen is not known.

The sequences come from CD8+ T cells sorted from blood, collected around week 36, from a patient treated with tofacitinib. This rearrangement joins TRBV9 to TRBJ1-4, with 10 bases lining up with TRBD1. This clonotype originated in a human donor with alopecia areata. Written as DNA, the CDR3 is TGTGCCAGCAGCGCCCGGGACAGGGGAACTAATGAAAAACTGTTTTTT. Protein product: CASSARDRGTNEKLFF.